Detailed here is one TCR beta chain. The ends were cut back, 2 bases at V and 8 bases at J, with 4 bases in the middle. This CDR3 has 10 amino acids. This record comes from a study of technical replicates of blood from a handful of donors. Sequencing used immunoSEQ multiplex PCR; TCRdb keeps in-frame clones, though not all of them. The sample has tens of thousands of clones, 91% seen once. The TCR sequence derives from a human donor in good health. Some clones in this sample may be carry-over from other donors' samples. V usage is TRBV5-3 and J usage is TRBJ1-2; D not resolved. TRBV5-3 is assigned to the ORF class and has an uncertain function. Sequencing was carried out using PBMCs. CDR3 residues: CARSFRGYTF. The CDR3 coding sequence is TGTGCCAGAAGCTTCCGGGGCTACACCTTC.